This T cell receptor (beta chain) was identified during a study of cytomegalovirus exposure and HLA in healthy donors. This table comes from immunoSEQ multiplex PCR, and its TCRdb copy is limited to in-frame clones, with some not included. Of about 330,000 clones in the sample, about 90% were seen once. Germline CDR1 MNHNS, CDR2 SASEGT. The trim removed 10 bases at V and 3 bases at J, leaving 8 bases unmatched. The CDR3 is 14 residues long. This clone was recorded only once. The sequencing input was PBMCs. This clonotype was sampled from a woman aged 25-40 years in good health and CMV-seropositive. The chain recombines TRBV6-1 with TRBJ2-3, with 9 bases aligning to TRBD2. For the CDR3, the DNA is TGTGCCATCCAGGCGGGAGGGTCAACAGATACGCAGTATTTT. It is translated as CAIQAGGSTDTQYF.